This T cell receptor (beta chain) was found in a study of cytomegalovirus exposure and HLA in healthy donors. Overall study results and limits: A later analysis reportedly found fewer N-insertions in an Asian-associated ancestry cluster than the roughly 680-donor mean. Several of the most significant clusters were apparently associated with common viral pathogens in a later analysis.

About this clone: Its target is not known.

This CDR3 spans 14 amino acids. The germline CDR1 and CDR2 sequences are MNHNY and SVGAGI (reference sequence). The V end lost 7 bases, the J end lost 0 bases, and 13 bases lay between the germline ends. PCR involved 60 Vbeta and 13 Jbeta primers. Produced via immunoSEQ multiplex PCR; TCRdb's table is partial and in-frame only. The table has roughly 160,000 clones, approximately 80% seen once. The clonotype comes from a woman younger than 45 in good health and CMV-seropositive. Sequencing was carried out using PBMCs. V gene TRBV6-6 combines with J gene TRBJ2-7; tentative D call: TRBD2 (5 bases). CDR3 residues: CASNPRSGSYEQYF. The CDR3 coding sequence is TGTGCCAGCAACCCAAGAAGCGGCTCCTACGAGCAGTACTTC.